This T cell receptor beta chain was identified in a study of T cell responses to AZD1222 COVID-19 vaccine. The V gene end was trimmed by 2 bases and the J gene end by 7 bases; junction bases not matched to a gene: 4. Germline CDR1 reads MNHEY; CDR2 reads SVGAGI. CDR3 size: 14 residues. Profiled with immunoSEQ multiplex PCR; TCRdb holds only in-frame clones, not every one. Of 75,000 to 100,000 clones detected, around 90% appear once; the ten largest clones hold about 2.2%. Study-level points and caveats: Nearly half of spike-specific TCRs reportedly go after variant regions that carry no mutations. The repertoires were collected only after the peak T cell response.

Concerning this clone itself: As yet, its antigen is unknown.

The TCR was taken from an adult in good health. The sample was peripheral blood, taken on day 0 of AZD1222 vaccination. This chain joins TRBV6-5 and TRBJ1-4; 7 bases line up with TRBD1. CDR3 in DNA: TGTGCCAGCAGTTACAGGGGGCTACGTGAAAAACTGTTTTTT. Translated, it gives CASSYRGLREKLFF.